The 17 T cell receptor beta chains presented below share a single source sample, sequenced in a study of shared clonotypes between healthy human individuals. The naive CD8 subset, CD45RO-negative cells positively selected for CCR7, excluded terminally differentiated effector memory CD45RA+ cells. Method: immunoSEQ multiplex PCR; TCRdb's copy keeps in-frame clones and lacks some. The data contain roughly 2 million clones, about 95% of them singletons. Material: naive CD8+ T cells sorted from blood. These receptors were obtained from a man younger than 35 in good health.

The gene calls are TRBV28 and TRBJ2-5; the D gene is possibly TRBD1 (6 bases). The CDR3 is made up of 17 amino acids. Germline CDR1 reads MDHEN; CDR2 reads SYDVKM. Trimming left V 4 bases short and J 3 bases short, with 21 bases between. The CDR3 loop reads CASSSRGAGTPKETQYF. CDR3 DNA sequence: TGTGCCAGCAGTTCGCGAGGGGCCGGGACACCTAAAGAGACCCAGTACTTC. Based on the CDR3 plus reference TRBV28 and TRBJ2-5, the full variable domain is DVKVTQSSRYLVKRTGEKVFLECVQDMDHENMFWYRQDPGLGLRLIYFSYDVKMKEKGDIPEGYSVSREKKERFSLILESASTNQTSMYLCASSSRGAGTPKETQYFGPGTRLLVL.

This chain connects TRBV5-4 to TRBJ2-3; D perhaps matches TRBD1 (6 bases). V lost 4 bases to trimming and J lost 6 bases, with 6 bases between them. Germline loops: CDR1 SGHNT, CDR2 YYREEE (reference sequence). This CDR3 is 11 amino acids long. CDR3 DNA: TGTGCCAGCAGCACAGGGGATACGCAGTATTTT. It codes for CASSTGDTQYF.

This chain uses TRBV28 with TRBJ1-2; D possibly corresponds to TRBD1 (5 bases). Germline loops: CDR1 MDHEN, CDR2 SYDVKM. The ends were cut back, 5 bases at V and 3 bases at J, with 13 bases in the middle. The CDR3 is 14 residues long. The CDR3 DNA reads TGTGCCAGCAGTAAACCGGGGACGGACTATGGCTACACCTTC. Encoded protein: CASSKPGTDYGYTF.

The rearrangement uses TRBV6-6 and TRBJ2-5; D is perhaps TRBD1 (5 bases). Matching the DNA end better, TRBJ2-7 makes the J call doubtful. The CDR3 has 15 residues. Germline CDR1 MNHNY, CDR2 SVGAGI (reference sequence). CDR3 sequence (DNA): TGTGCCAGCAGTTATCCGCAGGGTGCATCCTACGAGCAGTACTTC. Translated, it gives CASSYPQGASYEQYF.

The chain combines TRBV19 with TRBJ2-7; the D is unclear. CDR3 length: 16 residues. V lost 3 bases to trimming and J lost 4 bases, with 19 bases between them. Germline-derived CDR1 and CDR2 are LNHDA and SQIVND (reference sequence). The CDR3 region has the DNA TGTGCCAGTAGTATTTTCGAGACTCGGGCCAAATACGAGCAGTACTTC. Its protein is CASSIFETRAKYEQYF.

The V and J genes are TRBV29-1 and TRBJ2-2, with D maybe TRBD1 (6 bases). This CDR3 comprises 13 residues. The V gene lost 5 bases and the J gene lost 2 bases, with 9 bases spanning the gap. Germline V gives CDR1 SQVTM, CDR2 ANQGSEA. CDR3 nucleotides: TGCAGCGTTCACAGGGTAAACACCGGGGAGCTGTTTTTT. Encoded protein: CSVHRVNTGELFF.

The chain joins TRBV4-1 to TRBJ1-4, with unresolved D. The CDR3 length is 16 residues. CDR1 and CDR2 from the germline V gene are MGHRA and YSYEKL. V gave up 0 bases and J gave up 4 bases, with 12 bases separating them. The CDR3 DNA reads TGCGCCAGCAGCCAAGATCAGGAGGGTCTTAATGAAAAACTGTTTTTT. It encodes CASSQDQEGLNEKLFF.

This chain links TRBV5-1 with TRBJ2-3, with 13 bases lining up with TRBD2. Germline CDR1 reads SGHRS; CDR2 reads YFSETQ. The trim removed 4 bases at V and 2 bases at J, leaving 13 bases unmatched. This CDR3 region has 19 residues. The CDR3 reads CASSPGLAGAGYFTDTQYF. CDR3 nucleotides: TGCGCCAGCAGCCCCGGACTAGCGGGGGCAGGTTACTTCACAGATACGCAGTATTTT.

The V and J genes are TRBV5-6 and TRBJ1-2; 12 positions match TRBD1. From germline, CDR1 is SGHDT and CDR2 YYEEEE. This CDR3 comprises 15 residues. V lost 3 bases, J lost 7 bases, and 7 bases stayed unmatched. The chain's CDR3 is CASSSGTGGASGYTF. CDR3 in DNA: TGTGCCAGCAGCTCTGGGACAGGGGGCGCAAGTGGCTACACCTTC.

The count of this clone is one. The CDR3 sequence is CASSLVGLEQFF. The CDR3 nucleotides read TGTGCCAGCAGCTTAGTAGGCTTGGAGCAGTTCTTC. V and J are TRBV11-2 and TRBJ2-1; D uncertain. The germline V and J ends were trimmed by 1 base and 10 bases, with 8 bases remaining between them. The CDR3 has 12 amino acids. Germline loops: CDR1 SGHAT, CDR2 FQNNGV.

About this clone itself: Other DNA sequences in this specimen translate into the identical CDR3. The V and J genes are TRBV19 and TRBJ2-3; D is ambiguous. There are 13 residues in the CDR3. The ends were cut back, 2 bases at V and 0 bases at J, with 3 bases in the middle. Germline CDR1 reads LNHDA; CDR2 reads SQIVND (reference sequence). The CDR3 is CASSIQSTDTQYF. The DNA of the CDR3 is TGTGCCAGTAGTATACAGAGCACAGATACGCAGTATTTT.

The chain joins TRBV6-5 to TRBJ1-1; 9 bases align to TRBD1. The CDR3 loop spans 13 amino acids. Trimming at V came to 5 bases and at J to 3 bases, leaving 1 base not matched to a gene. Germline loops: CDR1 MNHEY, CDR2 SVGAGI. CDR3 protein: CASSGQGYTEAFF. The CDR3 region has the DNA TGTGCCAGCAGTGGACAGGGGTACACTGAAGCTTTCTTT.

The chain has TRBV7-6 and TRBJ1-6; D remains ambiguous. V lost 6 bases to trimming and J lost 0 bases, with 15 bases between them. The CDR3 consists of 17 residues. Germline CDR1 SGHVS, CDR2 FNYEAQ. The CDR3 is CASSPGLPSSYNSPLHF. CDR3 nucleotide sequence: TGTGCCAGCAGTCCCGGGCTGCCCAGCTCCTATAATTCACCCCTCCACTTT. The full variable domain, its missing parts supplied by reference TRBV7-6 and TRBJ1-6, is GAGVSQSPRYKVTKRGQDVALRCDPISGHVSLYWYRQALGQGPEFLTYFNYEAQQDKSGLPNDRFSAERPEGSISTLTIQRTEQRDSAMYRCASSPGLPSSYNSPLHFGNGTRLTVT.

The chain joins TRBV7-2 to TRBJ1-2; 8 nucleotides agree with TRBD1. The CDR3 runs 15 residues. Germline V gene data show CDR1 as SGHTA and CDR2 as FQGNSA. V trimming: 1 base; J trimming: 8 bases; junction bases outside the gene matches: 9. The CDR3, as DNA: TGTGCCAGCAGCTTAGGGCCCGCGACAGGGGACGGCTACACCTTC. Translation gives CASSLGPATGDGYTF. Drawing the rest from reference TRBV7-2 and TRBJ1-2, the complete variable domain is GAGVSQSPSNKVTEKGKDVELRCDPISGHTALYWYRQSLGQGLEFLIYFQGNSAPDKSGLPSDRFSAERTGGSVSTLTIQRTQQEDSAVYLCASSLGPATGDGYTFGSGTRLTVV.

In its sample, this clone was seen once. The V call is TRBV11-2, the J call TRBJ2-1, with 12 bases fitting TRBD2. With V trimmed by 0 bases and J by 5 bases, 5 bases remained unmatched. The germline V gene has CDR1 SGHAT and CDR2 FQNNGV. CDR3 length equals 17 residues. The CDR3, as DNA: TGTGCCAGCAGCTTAGATTCCCTAGCGGGGGGGAACAATGAGCAGTTCTTC. Translation: CASSLDSLAGGNNEQFF.

This chain connects TRBV5-6 to TRBJ2-5; no reliable D call. V was pared by 1 base and J by 5 bases, with 12 bases between. The CDR3 is 14 amino acids. Germline V gene sequence: CDR1 SGHDT, CDR2 YYEEEE. This CDR3 is CASSLSGGLETQYF. CDR3 DNA: TGTGCCAGCAGCTTGTCGGGCGGTCTCGAGACCCAGTACTTC.

V gene TRBV9 combines with J gene TRBJ2-4; possibly TRBD2 for D (6 bases). This CDR3 comprises 14 residues. Germline V lookup: CDR1 SGDLS, CDR2 YYNGEE. Trimming removed 4 bases at V and 6 bases at J, with 14 bases between. The CDR3: CASSSTRRGNIQYF. The CDR3 nucleotides are TGTGCCAGCAGCTCCACCCGGCGGGGAAACATTCAGTACTTC.